What follows are 12 T cell receptor beta chains derived from one specimen sequenced in a study of neurological immune-mediated disorders. The time point denotes: longitudinal time-point 2. Each CDR3 protein gets one entry after TCRdb re-called the 5' RACE reads with MiXCR. The table has some 49,000 distinct CDR3 sequences, around 13% seen once. Sequencing was done on a sample of PBMCs. All receptors come from a male donor with HTLV-1-associated myelopathy (HAM/TSP).

At least ten counts were recorded for this clonotype. The gene calls are TRBV6-2 or TRBV6-3 and TRBJ2-6, with D hard to call. Trimming shortened V by 4 bases and J by 3 bases, and 4 bases separated the two germline ends. CDR1 is MNHEY and CDR2 is SVGEGT in the germline V gene. There are 13 residues in the CDR3. CDR3 loop: CASSWDGANVLTF. The CDR3 DNA is TGTGCCAGCAGTTGGGATGGGGCCAACGTCCTGACTTTC.

This clonotype occurred many times. The chain employs TRBV5-1 and TRBJ2-1, with 10 bases fitting TRBD1. The CDR3 runs 15 residues. Trimming cost V 2 bases and J 8 bases; bases outside gene matches: 7. Per germline, CDR1 SGHRS and CDR2 YFSETQ. Written as DNA, the CDR3 is TGCGCCAGCAGCTTCGGACAGGGGGGCCTGGATGAGCAGTTCTTC. Translated, it gives CASSFGQGGLDEQFF.

This chain connects TRBV18 to TRBJ1-2; 11 bases match TRBD1. Losses at the gene ends were 3 bases for V and 8 bases for J; bases not matched to a gene: 11. Germline loops: CDR1 KGHSH, CDR2 LQKENI. CDR3 length: 16 residues. CDR3 DNA sequence: TGTGCCAGCTCACCTTTGCAGGACAGGGGGCTTCAGGGCTACACCTTC. Translated: CASSPLQDRGLQGYTF.

This sequence joins TRBV20-1 and TRBJ2-7, with TRBD2 as a possible D gene (5 bases). V was trimmed by 4 bases and J by 5 bases, leaving 21 bases between them. Germline CDR1 reads DFQATT; CDR2 reads SNEGSKA (reference sequence). CDR3 length: 15 residues. CDR3 amino acids: CSAIEGGLLSNEQYF. The CDR3 nucleotides read TGCAGTGCTATCGAGGGCGGACTGTTATCCAACGAGCAGTACTTC.

This clonotype has just a few counts. The chain couples TRBV7-2 to TRBJ2-7; D possibly matches TRBD1 or TRBD2 (5 bases each). The germline V gene encodes CDR1 SGHTA and CDR2 FQGNSA. The germline V and J ends were trimmed by 4 bases and 8 bases, with 9 bases remaining between them. The CDR3 is made up of 11 amino acids. The CDR3: CASSSPGQQYF. For the CDR3, the DNA is TGTGCCAGCAGCTCACCGGGACAGCAGTACTTC.

The table lists this clonotype with many counts. The rearrangement uses TRBV6-6 and TRBJ2-1, with a weak D call TRBD1 (6 bases). Trimming took 6 bases from V and 10 from J, leaving 13 bases between them. The germline V gene encodes CDR1 MNHNY and CDR2 SVGAGI (reference sequence). CDR3 length equals 12 residues. CDR3 DNA: TGTGCCAGCAGCGCATCCGGGACAGAGCAGTTCTTC. Amino acids: CASSASGTEQFF.

This clonotype was counted ten times or more. This chain joins TRBV30 and TRBJ1-4; 8 positions agree with TRBD1. The V segment lost 4 bases and the J segment 5 bases; nucleotides outside the gene matches: 6. Germline CDR1 is GTSNPN and CDR2 is SVGIG (reference sequence). This CDR3 is 14 amino acids long. The CDR3 reads CAWNRGSFNEKLFF. The CDR3 nucleotides read TGTGCCTGGAACAGGGGGTCTTTCAATGAAAAACTGTTTTTT.

At least ten counts were recorded for this clonotype. The chain joins TRBV5-4 to TRBJ1-1; D ambiguous. This CDR3 contains 14 residues. V was cut by 0 bases and J by 2 bases, with 8 bases left in between. CDR1 is SGHNT and CDR2 is YYREEE in the germline V gene (reference sequence). CDR3 sequence reads: CASSLVDHNTEAFF. For the CDR3, the DNA is TGTGCCAGCAGCTTGGTGGATCATAACACTGAAGCTTTCTTT.

This clonotype was detected only once. The chain recombines TRBV9 with TRBJ1-2; 10 nucleotides align to TRBD1. The V gene end was trimmed by 3 bases and the J gene end by 3 bases; junction bases not matched to a gene: 5. Germline V CDR1 and CDR2: SGDLS, YYNGEE. The CDR3 has 15 residues. This CDR3 reads CASSAGTGADYGYTF. Written as DNA, the CDR3 is TGTGCCAGCAGCGCAGGGACAGGGGCGGACTATGGCTACACCTTC.

A few counts support this clonotype. V gene TRBV27 combines with J gene TRBJ1-5; D is unresolved. This CDR3 region has 16 residues. Trimming pared 4 bases from V and 7 bases from J, leaving 20 bases between. Germline V gives CDR1 MNHEY, CDR2 SMNVEV (reference sequence). The CDR3 sequence is CASSSSQWAGKQPQHF. The CDR3 nucleotides are TGTGCCAGCAGTTCCTCCCAATGGGCAGGTAAACAGCCCCAGCATTTT.

This clonotype was seen at least ten times. V usage is TRBV9 and J usage is TRBJ2-3; possibly TRBD1 or TRBD2 for D (5 bases each). Trimming removed 1 base from V and 4 bases from J, with 13 bases in between. CDR3 size: 15 residues. Per the germline V gene, CDR1 is SGDLS and CDR2 is YYNGEE. The CDR3 DNA follows: TGTGCCAGCAGCGTAAGCCTTGGGACCGCAGATACGCAGTATTTT. Encoded protein: CASSVSLGTADTQYF.

This clonotype was picked up many times. The chain joins TRBV5-6 to TRBJ1-2; TRBD1 matches at 8 bases. Germline CDR1 SGHDT, CDR2 YYEEEE. The CDR3 runs 13 residues. V shed 4 bases, J shed 6 bases, and the junction held 5 bases outside the gene matches. CDR3 loop: CASSLQGADGYTF. In nucleotides, the CDR3 is TGTGCCAGCAGCCTGCAGGGGGCGGATGGCTACACCTTC.